Shown below are 29 T cell receptor beta chains from a single sample sequenced in a study of cytomegalovirus exposure and HLA in healthy donors. Primers for the PCR totalled 60 Vbeta and 13 Jbeta. Profiling relied on immunoSEQ multiplex PCR, and the TCRdb table lists in-frame clones only, not all of them. The sample has 100,000 to 150,000 clones, just over 75% seen once. The sequencing input was PBMCs. These receptor sequences come from a woman aged 45-59 years in good health and CMV-seronegative.

The chain joins TRBV27 to TRBJ2-1, with TRBD2 as a possible D gene (6 bases). Looked up from germline, CDR1 is MNHEY and CDR2 is SMNVEV (reference sequence). The CDR3 totals 13 residues. V was shortened by 6 bases and J by 5 bases, with 11 bases between the two germline ends. Here the CDR3 reads CASRTGLNNEQFF. The CDR3 bases are TGTGCCAGCAGGACGGGACTCAACAATGAGCAGTTCTTC.

V is TRBV10-3 and J is TRBJ2-3; TRBD1 agrees at 10 bases. This CDR3 is 15 amino acids long. Germline V lookup: CDR1 ENHRY, CDR2 SYGVKD. V lost 5 bases to trimming and J lost 5 bases; unmatched junction nucleotides: 7. The CDR3 loop is CAISPLGQGQDTQYF. In nucleotides, the CDR3 is TGTGCCATCAGTCCTCTGGGACAGGGGCAAGATACGCAGTATTTT.

To note about this clone: One junction end disagrees with the germline gene, perhaps due to a read error. The chain combines TRBV7-2 with TRBJ1-4; 7 nucleotides line up with TRBD1. The CDR3 has 12 amino acids. Looked up from germline, CDR1 is SGHTA and CDR2 is FQGNSA. CDR3 sequence reads: CASSLSGTDAVF. DNA of the CDR3: TGTGCCAGCAGCTTATCCGGGACAGACGCAGTTTTT.

The chain's CDR3 is CASSTGQPNTEAFF. CDR3 sequence (DNA): TGTGCCAGCAGCACGGGACAGCCGAACACTGAAGCTTTCTTT. The rearrangement joins TRBV9 to TRBJ1-1; TRBD1 matches at 7 bases. Per germline, CDR1 SGDLS and CDR2 YYNGEE. The CDR3 runs to 14 residues. V was pared by 4 bases and J by 1 base, with 4 bases of the junction left unmatched.

The V and J genes are TRBV13 and TRBJ2-3; 12 bases are a match to TRBD2. V lost 3 bases and J lost 3; bases outside the gene matches: 7. The CDR3 runs to 17 residues. Germline loops: CDR1 PRHDT, CDR2 FYEKMQ (reference sequence). CDR3 region: CASSFRLAGDRTDTQYF. The CDR3 nucleotides are TGTGCCAGCAGCTTCAGACTAGCGGGAGATCGAACAGATACGCAGTATTTT.

J is TRBJ1-1 and V is TRBV5-1; maybe TRBD1 (5 bases). Germline-derived CDR1 and CDR2 are SGHRS and YFSETQ. V shed 3 bases and J shed 1 base, with 10 bases lying between them. The CDR3 is 14 amino acids. CDR3 amino acids: CASSSATGNTEAFF. For the CDR3, the DNA is TGCGCCAGCAGCTCGGCCACAGGGAACACTGAAGCTTTCTTT.

The genes are TRBV7-2 and TRBJ2-1; tentative D call: TRBD2 (7 bases). The V and J ends lost 1 base and 5 bases respectively, with 12 bases between them. The CDR3 sequence is 15 residues long. Germline CDR1 SGHTA, CDR2 FQGNSA. In nucleotides, the CDR3 is TGTGCCAGCAGCTTAGGGGCGGGGGCTCACAATGAGCAGTTCTTC. This sequence encodes CASSLGAGAHNEQFF.

This clone appeared a few times. V is TRBV5-1 and J is TRBJ1-4, with D unclear. V was trimmed by 0 bases and J by 5 bases, leaving 8 bases between them. The CDR3 is 14 amino acids. From germline, CDR1 is SGHRS and CDR2 YFSETQ. CDR3 loop: CASSLEGSNEKLFF. The CDR3 nucleotides are TGCGCCAGCAGCTTGGAAGGGAGCAATGAAAAACTGTTTTTT.

The V call is TRBV4-1, the J call TRBJ2-3; 8 nucleotides line up with TRBD1. The V gene's germline CDR1 is MGHRA and CDR2 YSYEKL. The J segment lost 2 bases and the V segment lost 3 bases, leaving 10 bases of the junction unmatched. The CDR3 runs to 17 residues. The CDR3 spells CASSQLTTGGVTDTQYF. The DNA for the CDR3 is TGCGCCAGCAGCCAGTTAACAACAGGGGGTGTCACAGATACGCAGTATTTT.

This clone came up once. The chain is built from TRBV5-1 and TRBJ2-2; 12 nucleotides line up with TRBD2. Germline CDR1 SGHRS, CDR2 YFSETQ. V lost 3 bases and J lost 3; bases outside the gene matches: 3. The CDR3 is 16 amino acids. The CDR3 spells CASSSGLAGYTGELFF. CDR3 nucleotides: TGCGCCAGCAGCTCCGGACTAGCGGGATACACCGGGGAGCTGTTTTTT.

The chain couples TRBV4-3 to TRBJ1-2, with 7 positions matching TRBD1. Germline CDR1 is LGHNA and CDR2 is YSLEER. Trimming took 0 bases from V and 0 from J; bases not matched to a gene: 7. The CDR3 has 17 residues. The CDR3 coding sequence is TGCGCCAGCAGCCAAGATTCTGGGACAGAAGCTAACTATGGCTACACCTTC. Protein sequence: CASSQDSGTEANYGYTF.

The chain combines TRBV30 with TRBJ1-5; D not certain. Germline V gene sequence: CDR1 GTSNPN, CDR2 SVGIG (reference sequence). The CDR3 covers 17 residues. V was pared by 3 bases and J by 0 bases, with 18 bases between. CDR3 amino acids: CAWSALPGFYSNQPQHF. The CDR3 DNA follows: TGTGCCTGGAGCGCCCTTCCGGGATTCTATAGCAATCAGCCCCAGCATTTT.

The chain uses TRBV6-5 and TRBJ1-5, with D possibly matching TRBD1 (5 bases). Trimming left V 4 bases short and J 1 base short, with 11 bases between. This CDR3 is 15 amino acids long. Germline CDR1 and CDR2: MNHEY and SVGAGI. The CDR3 is CASSSGFFSNQPQHF. DNA of the CDR3: TGTGCCAGCAGTTCAGGGTTCTTCAGCAATCAGCCCCAGCATTTT.

J is TRBJ2-2 and V is TRBV25-1; a weak D match, TRBD2 (6 bases). The V gene's germline CDR1 is MGHDK and CDR2 SYGVNS. The germline V and J ends were trimmed by 0 bases and 0 bases, with 8 bases remaining between them. CDR3 length: 16 residues. The CDR3 DNA reads as TGTGCCAGCAGTGAATACAGGGAGGCGAACACCGGGGAGCTGTTTTTT. Its translation: CASSEYREANTGELFF.

This rearrangement joins TRBV30 to TRBJ2-7; D is unresolved. Germline V gene lookup returns CDR1 GTSNPN and CDR2 SVGIG (reference sequence). The CDR3 is 12 residues long. V was pared by 3 bases and J by 7 bases, with 13 bases between. The CDR3 sequence is CAWSRKTWEQYF. Here the CDR3 DNA reads TGTGCCTGGAGCCGCAAAACTTGGGAGCAGTACTTC.

The rearrangement links TRBV19 to TRBJ1-5; D possibly corresponds to TRBD1 (5 bases). V was clipped by 10 bases and J by 2 bases, with 18 bases between them. The CDR3 runs to 15 residues. Germline loops: CDR1 LNHDA, CDR2 SQIVND (reference sequence). CDR3 nucleotides: TGTGCCACCCAAACGACAGCGAATGGCAATCAGCCCCAGCATTTT. Translation: CATQTTANGNQPQHF.

The chain recombines TRBV7-2 with TRBJ1-1, with 8 bases lining up with TRBD1. This CDR3 region has 15 residues. The V gene's germline CDR1 is SGHTA and CDR2 FQGNSA. V lost 5 bases to trimming and J lost 1 base; unmatched junction nucleotides: 6. CDR3 sequence reads: CASSPQTGANTEAFF. For the CDR3, the DNA is TGTGCCAGCAGCCCTCAGACAGGGGCGAACACTGAAGCTTTCTTT.

The genes are TRBV6-5 and TRBJ1-3, with 8 bases fitting TRBD1. Losses at the gene ends were 6 bases for V and 0 bases for J; bases not matched to a gene: 4. The CDR3 extends over 15 amino acids. Germline V gives CDR1 MNHEY, CDR2 SVGAGI. The CDR3 DNA follows: TGTGCCAGCAGCCCCACAGGGGGCTCTGGAAACACCATATATTTT. Amino acid sequence: CASSPTGGSGNTIYF.

V is TRBV27 and J is TRBJ2-1; TRBD2 might be the D (6 bases). Germline CDR1 reads MNHEY; CDR2 reads SMNVEV (reference sequence). The length of the CDR3 is 12 residues. V shed 6 bases and J shed 9 bases, with 12 bases lying between them. The CDR3 DNA sequence: TGTGCCAGCAGCTCGGGAGTTCGTGAGCAGTTCTTC. Translated: CASSSGVREQFF.

V is TRBV4-2 and J is TRBJ2-3; 8 nucleotides align to TRBD1. This CDR3 spans 19 amino acids. After removal of 0 bases from V and 2 bases from J, the junction contained 13 bases not matched to a gene. The germline gives CDR1 LGHNA, CDR2 YNFKEQ. CDR3 residues: CASSQDFGATGVNTDTQYF. The CDR3 DNA reads as TGTGCCAGCAGCCAAGATTTTGGGGCGACAGGGGTAAACACAGATACGCAGTATTTT.

V usage is TRBV27 and J usage is TRBJ2-7; TRBD2 matches 12 bases. Trimming cost V 6 bases and J 6 bases; bases outside gene matches: 6. Germline loops: CDR1 MNHEY, CDR2 SMNVEV (reference sequence). This CDR3 has 14 amino acids. The CDR3 sequence: CASSQLAGGSEQYF. DNA for the CDR3: TGTGCCAGCAGCCAACTAGCGGGAGGCTCCGAGCAGTACTTC.

The chain has TRBV28 and TRBJ2-2; 7 nucleotides align to TRBD2. The junction had 5 bases not matched to a gene; V was cut back by 6 bases and J by 4 bases. The germline V gene has CDR1 MDHEN and CDR2 SYDVKM. The CDR3 loop spans 14 amino acids. The CDR3 spells CASRPREATGELFF. DNA for the CDR3: TGTGCCAGCAGACCCCGGGAGGCCACCGGGGAGCTGTTTTTT.

The J gene is TRBJ2-2, the V gene TRBV18, with 8 nucleotides matching TRBD1. Germline V gene lookup returns CDR1 KGHSH and CDR2 LQKENI. The junction had 5 bases not matched to a gene; V was cut back by 8 bases and J by 0 bases. CDR3 length: 15 residues. The CDR3 here is CASHRQGSNTGELFF. DNA for the CDR3: TGTGCCAGCCATCGACAGGGGTCGAACACCGGGGAGCTGTTTTTT.

The chain uses TRBV5-1 and TRBJ1-4, with 7 bases fitting TRBD1. J was trimmed by 5 bases and V by 4 bases; bases with no gene match: 5. The CDR3 is 14 residues long. Germline V gene lookup returns CDR1 SGHRS and CDR2 YFSETQ. The CDR3 is CASSPGQQNEKLFF. CDR3 nucleotide sequence: TGCGCCAGCAGCCCGGGACAGCAGAATGAAAAACTGTTTTTT.

The V gene is TRBV6-6, the J gene TRBJ1-1; tentative D call: TRBD1 (5 bases). V lost 2 bases to trimming and J lost 1 base, with 5 bases between them. The germline gives CDR1 MNHNY, CDR2 SVGAGI (reference sequence). The CDR3 has 13 amino acids. The CDR3 sequence is CASSYGQNTEAFF. CDR3 bases: TGTGCCAGCAGTTACGGACAGAACACTGAAGCTTTCTTT.

In this sample, this clone turned up once. V and J are TRBV6-5 and TRBJ2-7; D may be TRBD1 (6 bases). The CDR3 is 12 residues long. Germline CDR1 is MNHEY and CDR2 is SVGAGI. V dropped 6 bases and J dropped 2 bases, with 8 bases sitting between them. Here the CDR3 reads CASRDRAYEQYF. As DNA, the CDR3 is TGTGCCAGCAGGGACAGAGCCTACGAGCAGTACTTC.

CDR3 protein: CASRGGTGDTEAFF. DNA of the CDR3: TGCGCCAGCCGAGGCGGGACGGGGGACACTGAAGCTTTCTTT. The gene calls are TRBV5-1 and TRBJ1-1; maybe TRBD1 (5 bases). V lost 7 bases to trimming and J lost 3 bases, with 16 bases between them. Germline assignment: CDR1 SGHRS and CDR2 YFSETQ. The CDR3 runs 14 residues.

The V gene is TRBV25-1, the J gene TRBJ2-3; 8 bases map to TRBD1. The ends lost 4 bases at V and 2 bases at J; junction bases unmatched: 11. The CDR3 is 17 residues long. Germline assignment: CDR1 MGHDK and CDR2 SYGVNS. CDR3 nucleotides: TGTGCCAGCAGTGGAATAGGGCAGGGGGCGACCACAGATACGCAGTATTTT. This encodes CASSGIGQGATTDTQYF. Full variable domain (rest looked up from reference TRBV25-1 and TRBJ2-3): EADIYQTPRYLVIGTGKKITLECSQTMGHDKMYWYQQDPGMELHLIHYSYGVNSTEKGDLSSESTVSRIRTEHFPLTLESARPSHTSQYLCASSGIGQGATTDTQYFGPGTRLTVL.

The chain has TRBV10-3 and TRBJ2-2; no definite D call. The CDR3 runs 15 residues. V lost 4 bases to trimming and J lost 7 bases, with 16 bases between them. Per the germline V gene, CDR1 is ENHRY and CDR2 is SYGVKD. CDR3 DNA: TGTGCCATCAGTGTGACGGCCGCTTCAGGCGGGGAGCTGTTTTTT. Protein product: CAISVTAASGGELFF.